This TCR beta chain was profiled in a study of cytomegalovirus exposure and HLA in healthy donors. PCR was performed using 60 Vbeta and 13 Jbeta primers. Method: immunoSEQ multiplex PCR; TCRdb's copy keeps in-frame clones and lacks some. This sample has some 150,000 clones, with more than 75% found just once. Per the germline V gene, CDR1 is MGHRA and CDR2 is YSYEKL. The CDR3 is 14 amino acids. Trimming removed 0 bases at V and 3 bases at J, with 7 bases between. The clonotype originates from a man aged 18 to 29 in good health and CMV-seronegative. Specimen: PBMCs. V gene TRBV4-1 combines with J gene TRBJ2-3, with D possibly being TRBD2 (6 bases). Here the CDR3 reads CASSQEGGTDTQYF. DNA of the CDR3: TGCGCCAGCAGCCAAGAGGGGGGTACAGATACGCAGTATTTT.